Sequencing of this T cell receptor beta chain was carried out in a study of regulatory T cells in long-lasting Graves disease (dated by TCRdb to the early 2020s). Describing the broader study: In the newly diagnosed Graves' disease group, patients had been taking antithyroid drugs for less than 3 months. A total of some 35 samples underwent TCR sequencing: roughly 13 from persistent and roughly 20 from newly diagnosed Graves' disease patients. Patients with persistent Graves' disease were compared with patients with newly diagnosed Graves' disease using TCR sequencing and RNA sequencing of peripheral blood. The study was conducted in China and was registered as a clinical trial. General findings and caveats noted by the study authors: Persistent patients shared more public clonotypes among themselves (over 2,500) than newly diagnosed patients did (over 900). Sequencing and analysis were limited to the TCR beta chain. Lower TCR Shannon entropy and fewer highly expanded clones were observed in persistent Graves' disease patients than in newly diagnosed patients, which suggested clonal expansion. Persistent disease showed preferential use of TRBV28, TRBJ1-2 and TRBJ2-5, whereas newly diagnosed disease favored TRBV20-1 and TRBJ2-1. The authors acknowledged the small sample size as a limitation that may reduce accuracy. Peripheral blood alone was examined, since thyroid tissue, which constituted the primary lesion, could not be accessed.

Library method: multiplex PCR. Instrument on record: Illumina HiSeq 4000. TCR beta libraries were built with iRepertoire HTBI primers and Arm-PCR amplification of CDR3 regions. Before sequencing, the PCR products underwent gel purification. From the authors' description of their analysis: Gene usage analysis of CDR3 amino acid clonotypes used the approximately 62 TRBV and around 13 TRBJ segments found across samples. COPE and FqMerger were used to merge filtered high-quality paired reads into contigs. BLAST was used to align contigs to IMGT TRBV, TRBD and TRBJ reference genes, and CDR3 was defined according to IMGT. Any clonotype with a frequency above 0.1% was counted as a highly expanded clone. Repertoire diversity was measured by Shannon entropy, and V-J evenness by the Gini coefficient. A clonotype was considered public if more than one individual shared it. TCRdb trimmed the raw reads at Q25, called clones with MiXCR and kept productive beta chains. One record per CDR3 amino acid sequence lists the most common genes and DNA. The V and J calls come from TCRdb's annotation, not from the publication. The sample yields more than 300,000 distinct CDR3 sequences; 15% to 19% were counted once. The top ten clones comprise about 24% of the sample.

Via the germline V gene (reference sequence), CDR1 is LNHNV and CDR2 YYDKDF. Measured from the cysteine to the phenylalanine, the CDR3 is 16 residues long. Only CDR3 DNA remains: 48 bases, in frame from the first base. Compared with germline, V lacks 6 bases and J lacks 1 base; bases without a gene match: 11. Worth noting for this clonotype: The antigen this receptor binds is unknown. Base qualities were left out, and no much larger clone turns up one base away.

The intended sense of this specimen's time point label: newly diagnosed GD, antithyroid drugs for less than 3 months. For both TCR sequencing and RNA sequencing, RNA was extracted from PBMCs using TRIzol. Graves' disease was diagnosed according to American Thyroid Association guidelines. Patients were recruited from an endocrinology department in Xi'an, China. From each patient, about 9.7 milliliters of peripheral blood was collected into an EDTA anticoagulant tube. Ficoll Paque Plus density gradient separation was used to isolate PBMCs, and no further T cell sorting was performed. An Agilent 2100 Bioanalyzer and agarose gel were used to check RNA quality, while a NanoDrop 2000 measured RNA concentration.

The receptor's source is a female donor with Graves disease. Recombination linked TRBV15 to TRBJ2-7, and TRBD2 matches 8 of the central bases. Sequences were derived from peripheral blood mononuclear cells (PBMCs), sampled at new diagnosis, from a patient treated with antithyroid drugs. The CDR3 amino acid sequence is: CATRNSTGGPSYEQYF. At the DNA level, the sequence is TGTGCCACCAGAAATAGCACGGGAGGGCCTTCCTACGAGCAGTACTTC. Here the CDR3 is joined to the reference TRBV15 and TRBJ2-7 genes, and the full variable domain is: DAMVIQNPRYQVTQFGKPVTLSCSQTLNHNVMYWYQQKSSQAPKLLFHYYDKDFNNEADTPDNFQSRRPNTSFCFLDIRSPGLGDTAMYLCATRNSTGGPSYEQYFGPGTRLTVT.